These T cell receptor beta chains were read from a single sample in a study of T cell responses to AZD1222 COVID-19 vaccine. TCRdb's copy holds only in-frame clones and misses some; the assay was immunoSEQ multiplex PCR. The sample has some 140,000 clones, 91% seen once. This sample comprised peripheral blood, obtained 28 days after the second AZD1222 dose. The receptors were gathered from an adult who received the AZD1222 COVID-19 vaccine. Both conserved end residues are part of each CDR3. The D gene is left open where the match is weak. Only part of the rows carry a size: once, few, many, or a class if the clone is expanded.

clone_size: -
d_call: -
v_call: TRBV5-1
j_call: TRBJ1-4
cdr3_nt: TGCGCCAGCAGCTCGACTGCAGGGTCGGATGAAAAACTGTTTTTT
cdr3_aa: CASSSTAGSDEKLFF

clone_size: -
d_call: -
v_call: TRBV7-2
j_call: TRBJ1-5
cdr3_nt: TGTGCCAGCAGCTCAAGGGGGAATCAGCCCCAGCATTTT
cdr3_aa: CASSSRGNQPQHF

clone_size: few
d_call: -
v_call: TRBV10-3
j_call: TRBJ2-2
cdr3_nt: TGTGCCATCGGGCGGACTCCCGGCGTGAACACCGGGGAGCTGTTTTTT
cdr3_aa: CAIGRTPGVNTGELFF

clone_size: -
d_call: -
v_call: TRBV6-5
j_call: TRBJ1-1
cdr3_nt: TGTGCCAGCTACGATCGGGACAACGCCAACACTGAAGCTTTCTTT
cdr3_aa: CASYDRDNANTEAFF

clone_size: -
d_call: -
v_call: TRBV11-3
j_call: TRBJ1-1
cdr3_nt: TGTGCCAGCAGCTCTGGCCGGACAGCACATGAAGCTTTCTTT
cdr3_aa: CASSSGRTAHEAFF

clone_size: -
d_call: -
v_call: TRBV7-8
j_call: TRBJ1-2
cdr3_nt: TGTGCCAGCAGCGGGCAGCTATATGGCTACACCTTC
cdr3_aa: CASSGQLYGYTF

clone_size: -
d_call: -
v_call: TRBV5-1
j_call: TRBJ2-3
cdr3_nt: TGCGCCAGCGCTGGGGCAGGGACAGATACGCAGTATTTT
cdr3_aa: CASAGAGTDTQYF

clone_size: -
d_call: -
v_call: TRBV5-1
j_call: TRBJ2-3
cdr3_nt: TGCGCCAGCAGCAGCGGACAGCACCTCACAGATACGCAGTATTTT
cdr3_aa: CASSSGQHLTDTQYF

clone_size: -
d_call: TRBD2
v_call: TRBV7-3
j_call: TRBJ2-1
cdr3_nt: TGTGCCAGCAGCCCGAGGACTAGCGGGGCAAAGTTCTTC
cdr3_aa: CASSPRTSGAKFF

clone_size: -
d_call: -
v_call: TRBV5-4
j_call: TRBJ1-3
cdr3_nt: TGTGCCAGCAGCCCGGGGTGGGGTCCTGGAAACACCATATATTTT
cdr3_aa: CASSPGWGPGNTIYF

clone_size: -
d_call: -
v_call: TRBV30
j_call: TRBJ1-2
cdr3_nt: TGTGCCTGGAGTGTAGGGGGTGGCTACACCTTC
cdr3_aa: CAWSVGGGYTF

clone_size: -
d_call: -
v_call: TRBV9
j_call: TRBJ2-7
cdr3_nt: TGTGCCAGCAGCCCACGGACCTCCTCCTACGAGCAGTACTTC
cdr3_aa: CASSPRTSSYEQYF

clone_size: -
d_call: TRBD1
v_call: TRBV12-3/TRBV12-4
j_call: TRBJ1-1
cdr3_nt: TGTGCCAGCAGGCGACAGGGGATCACTGAAGCTTTCTTT
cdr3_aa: CASRRQGITEAFF

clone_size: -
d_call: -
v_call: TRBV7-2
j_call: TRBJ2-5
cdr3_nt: TGTGCCAGCAGCTTAGTACCTTGGGCCCAAGAAGAGACCCAGTACTTC
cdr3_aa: CASSLVPWAQEETQYF

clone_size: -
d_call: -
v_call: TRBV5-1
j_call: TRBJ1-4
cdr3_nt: TGCGCCAGCAGCGGGGGAGCAACTAATGAAAAACTGTTTTTT
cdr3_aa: CASSGGATNEKLFF

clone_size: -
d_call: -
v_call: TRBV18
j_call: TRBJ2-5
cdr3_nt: TGTGCCAGCTCACCAGGGCAGGGGTACCAAGAGACCCAGTACTTC
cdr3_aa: CASSPGQGYQETQYF

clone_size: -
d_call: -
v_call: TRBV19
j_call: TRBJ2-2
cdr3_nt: TGTGCCAGTAGTACTACAGGGCTCGGGGAGCTGTTTTTT
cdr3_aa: CASSTTGLGELFF

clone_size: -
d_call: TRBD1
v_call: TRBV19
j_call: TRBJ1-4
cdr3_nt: TGTGCCAGTAGTTTCCAGACAGGGGCTAATGAAAAACTGTTTTTT
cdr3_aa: CASSFQTGANEKLFF

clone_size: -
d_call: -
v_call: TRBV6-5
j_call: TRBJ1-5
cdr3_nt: TGTGCCAGCAGTCATCCGGGACACAATCAGCCCCAGCATTTT
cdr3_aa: CASSHPGHNQPQHF

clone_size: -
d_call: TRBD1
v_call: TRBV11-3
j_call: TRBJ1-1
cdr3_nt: TGTGCCAGCAGTTATCGACAGGGGTTGGGCACTGAAGCTTTCTTT
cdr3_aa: CASSYRQGLGTEAFF

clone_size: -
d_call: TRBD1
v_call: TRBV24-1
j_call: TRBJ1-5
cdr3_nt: TGTGCCACCAGTGATTTGCGGGGACAGGGACGGCAGCCCCAGCATTTT
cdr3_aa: CATSDLRGQGRQPQHF

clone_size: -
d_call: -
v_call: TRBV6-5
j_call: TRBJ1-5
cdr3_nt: TGTGCCAGCAGTCTCTTAGAAAATCAGCCCCAGCATTTT
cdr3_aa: CASSLLENQPQHF

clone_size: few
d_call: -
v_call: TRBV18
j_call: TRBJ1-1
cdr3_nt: TGTGCCAGCTCACCCGGGGGCCGTGAGACTGAAGCTTTCTTT
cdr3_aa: CASSPGGRETEAFF

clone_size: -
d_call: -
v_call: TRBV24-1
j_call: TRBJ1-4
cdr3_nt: TGTGCCACCAGTGAAACTACAGGGATGAGTAATGAAAAACTGTTTTTT
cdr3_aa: CATSETTGMSNEKLFF

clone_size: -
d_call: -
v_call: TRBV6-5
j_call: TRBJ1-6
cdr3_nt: TGTGCCAGCAGGGACAGTTACTCCTATAATTCACCCCTCCACTTT
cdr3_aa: CASRDSYSYNSPLHF

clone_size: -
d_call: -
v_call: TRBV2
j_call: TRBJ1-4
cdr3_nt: TGTGCCAGCAAGCGGGAGGAAAAACTGTTTTTT
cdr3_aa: CASKREEKLFF

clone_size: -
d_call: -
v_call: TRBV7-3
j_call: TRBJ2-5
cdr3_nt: TGTGCCAGCAGCTTAGATAGGGAGACCCAGTACTTC
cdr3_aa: CASSLDRETQYF

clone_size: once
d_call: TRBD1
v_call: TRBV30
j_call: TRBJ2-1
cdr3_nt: TGTGCCTGGAACATGCCAGGGGGCTACAATGAGCAGTTCTTC
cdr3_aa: CAWNMPGGYNEQFF

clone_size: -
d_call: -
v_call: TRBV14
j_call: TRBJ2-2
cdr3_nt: TGTGCCAGCAGCCAAGTCGCGGCGAACACCGGGGAGCTGTTTTTT
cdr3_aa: CASSQVAANTGELFF

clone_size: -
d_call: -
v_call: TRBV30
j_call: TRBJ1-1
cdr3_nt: TGTGCCTGGAGAGGCTCCGGGGTAGCTTTCTTT
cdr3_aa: CAWRGSGVAFF

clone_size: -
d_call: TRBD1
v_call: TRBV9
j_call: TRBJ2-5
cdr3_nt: TGTGCCAGCAGCCAACAGGGGGCGCGGAGAGAGACCCAGTACTTC
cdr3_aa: CASSQQGARRETQYF

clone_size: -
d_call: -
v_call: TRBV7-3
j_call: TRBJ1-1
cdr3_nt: TGTGCCAGCAGCCAACAAGCGAACACTGAAGCTTTCTTT
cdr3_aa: CASSQQANTEAFF

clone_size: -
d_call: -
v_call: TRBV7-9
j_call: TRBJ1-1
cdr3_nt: TGTGCCAGCAGCTTAGCGTCGGCAGGGGAGGGAGCTTTCTTT
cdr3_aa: CASSLASAGEGAFF

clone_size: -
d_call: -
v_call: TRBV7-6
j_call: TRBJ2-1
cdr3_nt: TGTGCCAGCAGCTTCGGAGTTGGTGAGCAGTTCTTC
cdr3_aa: CASSFGVGEQFF

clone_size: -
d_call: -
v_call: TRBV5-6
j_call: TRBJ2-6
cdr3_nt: TGTGCCAGCTCCCGGCAGGGGACGGCGGGGGCCAACGTCCTGACTTTC
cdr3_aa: CASSRQGTAGANVLTF

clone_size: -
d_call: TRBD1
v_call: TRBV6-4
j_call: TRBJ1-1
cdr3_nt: TGTGCCAGCAAACCGGGACAGCAGAACACTGAAGCTTTCTTT
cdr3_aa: CASKPGQQNTEAFF

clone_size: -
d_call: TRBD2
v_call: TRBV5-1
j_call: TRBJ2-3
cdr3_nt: TGCGCCAGCAGCCAGGTAGCGGGAGGGCCCCAAGATACGCAGTATTTT
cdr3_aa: CASSQVAGGPQDTQYF

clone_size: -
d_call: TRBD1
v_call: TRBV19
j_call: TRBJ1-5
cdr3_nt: TGTGCCAGTAGTTACGTCGCCACAGGGGGTTATCAGCCCCAGCATTTT
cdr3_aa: CASSYVATGGYQPQHF

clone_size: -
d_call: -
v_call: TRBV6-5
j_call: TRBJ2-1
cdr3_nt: TGTGCCAGCAGGCGTGGCGAGACCGCGGACAATGAGCAGTTCTTC
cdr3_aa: CASRRGETADNEQFF

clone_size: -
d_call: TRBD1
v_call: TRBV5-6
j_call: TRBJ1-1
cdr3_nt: TGTGCCAGCAGCTTCCGGACAGGGCTCGGCACTGAAGCTTTCTTT
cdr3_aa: CASSFRTGLGTEAFF

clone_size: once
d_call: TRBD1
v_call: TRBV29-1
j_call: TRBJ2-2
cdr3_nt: TGCAGCGTCCAGAACCCACAGGGGGCGGCCGGGGAGCTGTTTTTT
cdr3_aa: CSVQNPQGAAGELFF

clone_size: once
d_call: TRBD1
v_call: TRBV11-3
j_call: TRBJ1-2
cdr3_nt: TGTGCCAGCAGCCCCCAGGGGGCTCACCTCGAACATGGCTACACCTTC
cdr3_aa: CASSPQGAHLEHGYTF

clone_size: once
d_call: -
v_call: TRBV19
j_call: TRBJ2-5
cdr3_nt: TGTGCCAGTAGTATAGAACCCCCGTCAGGCCTCCTACAAGAGACCCAGTACTTC
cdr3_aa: CASSIEPPSGLLQETQYF

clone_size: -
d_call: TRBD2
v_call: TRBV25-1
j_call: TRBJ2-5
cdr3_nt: TGTGCCAGCAGCGACCCCAGCGGGAAAAAGACCCAGTACTTC
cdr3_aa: CASSDPSGKKTQYF

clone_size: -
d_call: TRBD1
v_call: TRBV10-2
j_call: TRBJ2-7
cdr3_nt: TGCGCCAGCAGGGCAGGGGGACAGAAATTCTACGAGCAGTACTTC
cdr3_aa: CASRAGGQKFYEQYF

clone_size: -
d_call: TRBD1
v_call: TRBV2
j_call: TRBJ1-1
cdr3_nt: TGTGCCAGCAGCCCGTCAGGGGGCAACACTGAAGCTTTCTTT
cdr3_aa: CASSPSGGNTEAFF

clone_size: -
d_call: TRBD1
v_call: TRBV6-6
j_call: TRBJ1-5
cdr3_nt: TGTGCCAGCAGTCCACAGGGGGCGGTTCACAATCAGCCCCAGCATTTT
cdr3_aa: CASSPQGAVHNQPQHF

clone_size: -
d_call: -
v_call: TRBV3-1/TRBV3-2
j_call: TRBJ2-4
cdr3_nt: TGTGCCAGCAGCCAAGAGCAAGGAGGGGCCGCCAAAAACATTCAGTACTTC
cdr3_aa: CASSQEQGGAAKNIQYF

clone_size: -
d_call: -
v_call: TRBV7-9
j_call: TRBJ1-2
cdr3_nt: TGTGCCAGCAGCTCCGGCCGCCTCTATGGCTACACCTTC
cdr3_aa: CASSSGRLYGYTF

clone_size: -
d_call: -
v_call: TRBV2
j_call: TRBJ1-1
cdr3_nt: TGTGCCAGCAGCCTACAGAACACTGAAGCTTTCTTT
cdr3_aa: CASSLQNTEAFF

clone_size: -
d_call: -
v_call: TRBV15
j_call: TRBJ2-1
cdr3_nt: TGTGCCACCAGCAGCGGGCGCCCGGCGGGTCGGCTCAATGAGCAGTTCTTC
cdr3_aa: CATSSGRPAGRLNEQFF

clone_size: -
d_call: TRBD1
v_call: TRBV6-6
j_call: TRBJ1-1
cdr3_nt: TGTGCCAGCAGTGGGGACAGAATGTTCACTGAAGCTTTCTTT
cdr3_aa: CASSGDRMFTEAFF

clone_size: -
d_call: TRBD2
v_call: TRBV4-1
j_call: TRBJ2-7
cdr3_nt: TGCGCCAGCAGCCAGGGAGGGAGCAGCTACGAGCAGTACTTC
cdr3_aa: CASSQGGSSYEQYF

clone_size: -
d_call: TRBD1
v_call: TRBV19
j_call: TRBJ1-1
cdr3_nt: TGTGCCAGTAGTGCACAGGGGGCCACTGAAGCTTTCTTT
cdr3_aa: CASSAQGATEAFF

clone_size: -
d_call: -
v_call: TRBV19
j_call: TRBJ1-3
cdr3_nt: TGTGCCAGTAGTAGGCAGAACTCTGGAAACACCATATATTTT
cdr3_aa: CASSRQNSGNTIYF